This T cell receptor beta chain derives from a study of blood T cell repertoires in COVID-19. V was cut by 0 bases and J by 2 bases, with 11 bases left in between. CDR3 length: 16 residues. Per germline, CDR1 MGHRA and CDR2 YSYEKL. The table lists this clone with a few counts. As handled by the study authors: Amplification from reference gene primers served as the basis for estimated nucleated cell counts. The method was immunoSEQ multiplex PCR; TCRdb's version includes in-frame clones alone and lacks a portion of them. That table gives V, J and clone size, and the DNA gave D and trimming. Of approximately 500,000 clones listed, approximately 91% were seen once; the top ten hold 7.5% to 9.5%.

The sample taken for sequencing was peripheral blood. This chain joins TRBV4-1 and TRBJ1-3; D may be TRBD1 (5 bases). The TCR comes from a woman aged 45-65 years with COVID-19, enrolled during active disease. The CDR3 here is CASSQDRRGTGNTIYF. Written as DNA, the CDR3 is TGCGCCAGCAGCCAAGATAGGAGGGGCACTGGAAACACCATATATTTT.